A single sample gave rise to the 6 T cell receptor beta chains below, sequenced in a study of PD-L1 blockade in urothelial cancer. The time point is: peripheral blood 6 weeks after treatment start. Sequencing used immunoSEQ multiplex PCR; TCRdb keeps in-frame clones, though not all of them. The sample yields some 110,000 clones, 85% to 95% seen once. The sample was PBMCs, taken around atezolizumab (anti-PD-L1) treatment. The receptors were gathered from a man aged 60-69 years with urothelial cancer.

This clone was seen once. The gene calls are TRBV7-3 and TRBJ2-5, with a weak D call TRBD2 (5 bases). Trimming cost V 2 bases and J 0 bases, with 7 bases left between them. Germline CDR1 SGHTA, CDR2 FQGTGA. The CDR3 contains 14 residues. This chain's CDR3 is CASSLSGNQETQYF. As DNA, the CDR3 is TGTGCCAGCAGCTTATCGGGGAACCAAGAGACCCAGTACTTC.

This chain's CDR3 is CASRDGTSGGDCTDTQYF. In DNA form, the CDR3 reads TGCGCCAGCAGGGATGGGACTAGCGGGGGGGATTGCACAGATACGCAGTATTTT. The chain has TRBV4-3 and TRBJ2-3, with 16 bases that match TRBD2. V lost 6 bases, J lost 1 base, and 7 bases stayed unmatched. Germline-derived CDR1 and CDR2 are LGHNA and YSLEER. CDR3 length: 18 amino acids.

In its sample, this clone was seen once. CDR3 in DNA: TGTGCCATCAGTGAGGCGACAGGGGGCGACTATGGCTACACCTTC. Protein: CAISEATGGDYGYTF. The chain uses TRBV10-3 and TRBJ1-2; 10 bases are shared with TRBD1. CDR1 ENHRY and CDR2 SYGVKD come from the germline V gene. This CDR3 is 15 amino acids long. V lost 2 bases to trimming and J lost 3 bases; unmatched junction nucleotides: 3.

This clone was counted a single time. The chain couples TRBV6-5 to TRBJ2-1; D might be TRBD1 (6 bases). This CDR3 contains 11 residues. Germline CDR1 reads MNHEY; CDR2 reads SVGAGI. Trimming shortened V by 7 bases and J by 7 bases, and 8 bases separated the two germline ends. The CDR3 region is CASTGVNEQFF. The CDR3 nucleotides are TGTGCCAGCACAGGGGTAAATGAGCAGTTCTTC.

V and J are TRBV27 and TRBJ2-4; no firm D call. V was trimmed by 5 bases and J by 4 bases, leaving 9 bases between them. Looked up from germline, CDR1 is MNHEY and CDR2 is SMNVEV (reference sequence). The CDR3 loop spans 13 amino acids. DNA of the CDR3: TGTGCCAGCAGTGTAAGCAGGAAAAACATTCAGTACTTC. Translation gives CASSVSRKNIQYF.

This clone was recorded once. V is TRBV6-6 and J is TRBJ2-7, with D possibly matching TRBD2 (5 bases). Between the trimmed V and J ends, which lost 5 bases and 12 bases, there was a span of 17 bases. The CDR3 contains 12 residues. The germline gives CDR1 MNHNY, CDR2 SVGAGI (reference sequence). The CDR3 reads CASSPRGSRWYF. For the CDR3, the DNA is TGTGCCAGCAGTCCCCGGGGATCCCGGTGGTACTTC.